This T cell receptor beta chain was captured in a study of cytomegalovirus exposure and HLA in healthy donors (dated by TCRdb to about 2017). About the investigation overall: In an earlier analysis of 550 to 750 of the donors, about 270 Gb of sequence data and 90 million to 120 million unique TCR beta sequences from about 190 million T cells were reported. An early release covering 550 to 650 HLA-typed donors comprised around 300 gigabases of sequencing data and approximately 85 million unique TCR sequences. Of the approximately 400 genotyped donors, 81% fell in the genetic ancestry cluster associated with self-reported Caucasian donors. The aim of the study was to test whether cataloging public T cell receptors could identify signatures of past pathogen exposure. The T cell repertoires of several hundred subjects were profiled by immunosequencing and related to cytomegalovirus serostatus. Along with the approximately 670-subject first cohort, a separate validation cohort of over 90 different subjects was used. To predict cytomegalovirus infection status, the study brought together high-throughput TCR immunosequencing, statistical association of individual TCRs with disease status, and machine learning. In a later analysis, previously published TCR beta repertoires from about 670 donors were re-analyzed and high-resolution HLA genotyping was added so that TCR occurrence patterns could be studied. Rather than drawing on any new phenotypic data, the later analysis identified candidate immune exposures from TCR beta sequences and the way those sequences occurred across donors. An earlier analysis of roughly 580 of the donors used high-throughput TCR beta sequencing to judge whether each TCR beta V gene segment behaved as functional or pseudogenic. Alongside the repertoire data, information on donor age, sex, ethnicity and CMV serostatus was compiled. A later genetic analysis used genome-wide SNP genotypes for about 60% of the roughly 700 donors, treating that subset as a discovery cohort. Every discovery cohort repertoire had been produced on one sequencing platform. HLA typing covered class I and class II loci at four-digit resolution. The number of typed donors differed by locus: about 620-640 for A, B, C, DRB1 and DQB1; approximately 540 for DQA1; approximately 600 for DPA1; and 450 to 480 for DPB1. A few DR-DQ haplotypes were handled as single units for association and clustering because linkage in the cohort was strong. Among roughly 400 genotyped donors of the cohort, an average of about 240,000 unique TCR beta nucleotide sequences were sequenced per donor, about a sixth of them non-productive. General findings and caveats noted by the study authors: In a later analysis, 16,951 TCR beta sequences were associated with specific HLA alleles at a false discovery rate of 0.05. Most CMV-associated TCR beta chains appeared to be HLA-restricted in a later analysis, and the HLA associations seemed to be driven largely by CMV exposure. In this cohort, only TCR beta chains were sequenced, and detectable features were limited by the absence of alpha or paired-chain data. Because HLA typing was missing for some donors at each locus, association tests included only the typed subset. A later analysis found that TCR association rates varied across HLA loci, with DRB1 alleles showing the most associated TCRs and HLA-C alleles the fewest. Strong co-occurrence of HLA alleles, especially DR and DQ, made assigning TCR associations to individual alleles difficult. In a later analysis, several top co-occurrence clusters were reported to appear linked to parvovirus B19, influenza, CMV and Epstein-Barr virus. According to a later genetic analysis, donors in an Asian-associated ancestry cluster had fewer N-insertions in productive TCRs than the approximately 670-donor mean. In both the original and validation cohorts, the classifier was reported to diagnose cytomegalovirus status with high specificity and sensitivity. Three of the identified cytomegalovirus-associated TCR beta chains were confirmed in vitro to be specific for cytomegalovirus antigens. In an earlier analysis of around 600 of the donors, most TCR beta V segments were observed in productive rearrangements about 90% or about 30% of the time, broadly matching IMGT annotations. The authors suggested that the approach could potentially be generalized to other disease states and immunological phenotypes. In a later analysis, HLA-associated TCR beta chains were found to be more clonally expanded and to have lower generation probabilities than equally common non-associated chains. A further reported finding was that TCR beta sequences accurately predicted the HLA-A and HLA-B alleles for most subjects in the first cohort. The only immune exposure information available for the cohort was CMV serostatus. Because counts were too low, about 18 rarely observed V segments, including chromosome 9 orphons, were excluded from the earlier analysis of a few hundred of the donors. Roughly uniform sequencing depth across donors was assumed in presence/absence analyses, although this assumption may not hold. Correlated functional status among segregating V segments might reflect linkage disequilibrium, but an unknown experimental factor could not be ruled out. An association between a missense DCLRE1C variant and V-gene and J-gene trimming of TCR beta chains was found in a later genetic analysis and replicated in an independent cohort. A total of fewer than 200 TCR beta chains were listed by the study as associated with cytomegalovirus. Some IMGT-functional V segments, including TRBV6-2 and TRBV6-3, could not be told apart with the 87-base-pair reads, so those segments were excluded. Most TCR sequences were observed very rarely across donors, whereas some public TCRs were present in many individuals. A cluster of highly shared sequence variants was judged likely to represent a technical artifact of the sequencing pipeline.

The cohort was made up of approximately 670 healthy bone marrow donors. All cohort members were sampled while nominally healthy, although unrecorded immune exposures were likely present. The donor tested CMV seronegative, placing the donor among the 300 to 400 seronegative members of the cohort. A peripheral blood sample was collected from each donor, and TCR beta sequencing was performed on peripheral blood mononuclear cells. The Qiagen DNeasy Blood Extraction Kit was used to extract genomic DNA from the blood cell samples. The receptor library was made with the immunoSEQ multiplex PCR assay. The multiplex PCR relied on a mix of 60 forward primers for TCR Vbeta segments and 13 reverse primers for TCR Jbeta segments. A multiplex PCR assay on genomic DNA amplified the CDR3 region of rearranged TCR beta genes. Amplified TCR beta libraries were sequenced as 87-base-pair reads on the Illumina HiSeq System. The paper's processing steps were these. In a later analysis, roughly 80 million unique TCR beta chains were counted across the roughly 610 repertoires, and around 10 million of these chains were shared by at least two donors. Raw reads were error-corrected and collapsed into unique sequences with a nearest-neighbor algorithm that merged closely related sequences to remove PCR and sequencing errors. V, D and J gene segments were assigned by aligning CDR3 sequences to IMGT reference sequences. Each retained sequence needed at least a six-nucleotide match to both a V gene segment and a J gene segment. Rearrangements were classified as productive when the CDR3 lacked stop codons and remained in frame with V and J, and all other rearrangements were classified as non-productive. CDR3 was defined by IMGT convention, running from the second conserved V-encoded cysteine to the conserved J-encoded phenylalanine. In an earlier analysis of around 570 of the donors, sequences lacking an unambiguous match to a single V gene segment were excluded. In an earlier analysis of approximately 560 of the donors, a V segment was called functional when productive rearrangements were above 56.7%, and segregating when the standard deviation between donors exceeded 5%. To diagnose cytomegalovirus status from the catalog of TCR beta chain sequences, a statistical classification framework was built. A later analysis assigned V and J genes by comparing TCR nucleotide sequences with IMGT/GENE-DB human TR gene sequences. In a later analysis, CDR3 sequences and most-parsimonious VDJ recombination scenarios were assigned using the TCRdist pipeline. In a later analysis, each TCR beta chain was defined by its CDR3 amino acid sequence together with its V-gene family, and reads without a unique V-gene family were excluded. To address suspected cross-contamination and a sequencing artifact, a later analysis removed under 600 highly shared, low-generation-probability nucleotide sequences. For each public chain, a later analysis derived a clonal expansion index from normalized ranks of inferred template counts within each repertoire. In a later analysis, generation probabilities were computed with a VDJ recombination model fitted to out-of-frame rearrangements, and the resulting probabilities were checked against IGoR. In a later analysis, hypergeometric tests were used to score TCR-TCR, TCR-HLA and TCR-CMV co-occurrence, with a repertoire-size bias correction applied to TCR pairs. In a later analysis, false discovery rates were estimated by permuting HLA or CMV assignments 20 times. In a later analysis, co-occurring TCRs were grouped using DBSCAN, with TCRdist sequence similarity added in when clustering inside HLA-allele-positive subsets. Co-occurrence clustering excluded repertoires with fewer than 30,000 or more than 120,000 public chains, plus five with anomalous nucleotide sharing. Held by TCRdb, this immuneACCESS table contains in-frame sequences only and omits some clones. Under half of the omission traces to an unresolved V gene where checked; the cause of the rest is unknown. The D gene and trimming were derived from the DNA, and the V and J assignments and clone size from that table. The sample table holds 140,000 to 150,000 clones, of which 75% were seen once. The ten biggest clones cover around 7% of the sample.

In regard to this clone: The specificity of this receptor is unknown. Within one base of it there is no much larger clone, and no base qualities were kept.

The CDR3 goes from the cysteine to the phenylalanine over 13 residues. Only the CDR3 DNA stays, 39 bases, in frame from base 1. V loses 2 bases, J loses 4 bases, and the germline ends lie 6 bases apart. The germline V gene (reference sequence) provides CDR1 MNHEY and CDR2 SMNVEV. Sequencing input: PBMCs. The chain was built from TRBV27 and TRBJ2-1; no D gene can be assigned with confidence. This clonotype was obtained from a man aged 25 to 40 in good health and CMV-seronegative. The CDR3 reads CASSLIPYNEQFF. The bases are TGTGCCAGCAGTTTAATTCCTTACAATGAGCAGTTCTTC.